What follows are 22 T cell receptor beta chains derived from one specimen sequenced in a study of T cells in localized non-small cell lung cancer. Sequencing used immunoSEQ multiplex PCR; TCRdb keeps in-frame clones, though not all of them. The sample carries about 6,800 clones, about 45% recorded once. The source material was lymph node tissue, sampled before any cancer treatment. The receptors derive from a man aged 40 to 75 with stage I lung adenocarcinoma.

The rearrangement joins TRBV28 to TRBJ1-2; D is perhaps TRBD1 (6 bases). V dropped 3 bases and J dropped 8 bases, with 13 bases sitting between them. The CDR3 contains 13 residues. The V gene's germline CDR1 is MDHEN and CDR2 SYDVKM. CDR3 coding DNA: TGTGCCAGCAGTTTGCCCACAGGGCCCGGCTACACCTTC. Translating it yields CASSLPTGPGYTF.

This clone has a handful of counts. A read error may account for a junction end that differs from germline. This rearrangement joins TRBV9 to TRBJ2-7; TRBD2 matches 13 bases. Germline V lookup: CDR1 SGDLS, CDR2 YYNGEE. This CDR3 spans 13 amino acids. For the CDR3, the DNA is TGTGCCAGCAGTGAAGCAGGGACTAGCGGGGAGAGATTC. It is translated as CASSEAGTSGERF.

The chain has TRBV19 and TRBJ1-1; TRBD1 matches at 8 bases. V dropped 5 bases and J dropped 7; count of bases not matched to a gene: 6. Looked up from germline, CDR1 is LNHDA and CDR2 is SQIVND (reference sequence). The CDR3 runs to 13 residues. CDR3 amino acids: CASSAGGWGEAFF. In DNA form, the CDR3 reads TGTGCCAGTAGTGCAGGGGGCTGGGGTGAAGCTTTCTTT. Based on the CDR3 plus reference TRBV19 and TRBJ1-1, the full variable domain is DGGITQSPKYLFRKEGQNVTLSCEQNLNHDAMYWYRQDPGQGLRLIYYSQIVNDFQKGDIAEGYSVSREKKESFPLTVTSAQKNPTAFYLCASSAGGWGEAFFGQGTRLTVV.

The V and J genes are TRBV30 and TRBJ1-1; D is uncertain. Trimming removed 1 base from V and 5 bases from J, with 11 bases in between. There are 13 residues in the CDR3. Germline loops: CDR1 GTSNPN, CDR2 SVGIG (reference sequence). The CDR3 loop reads CAWSEPGRTEAFF. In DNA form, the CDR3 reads TGTGCCTGGAGTGAACCGGGCCGGACTGAAGCTTTCTTT.

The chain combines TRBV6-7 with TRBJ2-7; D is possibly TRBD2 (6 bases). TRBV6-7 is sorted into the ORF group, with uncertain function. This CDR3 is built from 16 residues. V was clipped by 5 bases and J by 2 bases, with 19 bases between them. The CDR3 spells CASSERGRTFAYEQYF. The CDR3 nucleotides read TGTGCCAGCAGTGAGAGAGGGAGGACCTTTGCCTACGAGCAGTACTTC.

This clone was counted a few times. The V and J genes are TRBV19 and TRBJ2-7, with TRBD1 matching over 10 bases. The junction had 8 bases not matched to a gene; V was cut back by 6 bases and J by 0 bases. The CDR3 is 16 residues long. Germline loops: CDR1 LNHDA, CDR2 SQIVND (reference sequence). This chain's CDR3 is CASSHGGQGISYEQYF. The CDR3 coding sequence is TGTGCCAGTAGCCACGGGGGACAGGGGATCTCCTACGAGCAGTACTTC.

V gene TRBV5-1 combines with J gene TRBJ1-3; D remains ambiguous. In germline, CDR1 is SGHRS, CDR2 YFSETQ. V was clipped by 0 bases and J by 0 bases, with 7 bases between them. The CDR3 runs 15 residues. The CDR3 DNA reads TGCGCCAGCAGCTTGGCACAGAGCTCTGGAAACACCATATATTTT. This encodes CASSLAQSSGNTIYF.

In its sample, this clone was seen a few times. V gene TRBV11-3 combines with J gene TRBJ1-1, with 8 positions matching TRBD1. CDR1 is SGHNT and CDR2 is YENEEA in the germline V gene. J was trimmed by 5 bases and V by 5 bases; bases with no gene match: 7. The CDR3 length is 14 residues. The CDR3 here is CASSQAGQGTEAFF. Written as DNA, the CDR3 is TGTGCCAGCAGCCAAGCCGGACAGGGAACTGAAGCTTTCTTT.

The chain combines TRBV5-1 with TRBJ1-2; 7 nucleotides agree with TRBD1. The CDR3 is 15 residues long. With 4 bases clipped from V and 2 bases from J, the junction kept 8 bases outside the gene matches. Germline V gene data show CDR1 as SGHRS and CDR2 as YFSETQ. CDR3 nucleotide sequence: TGCGCCAGCAGCCCTAGCCCGGGACAGAACTATGGCTACACCTTC. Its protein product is CASSPSPGQNYGYTF.

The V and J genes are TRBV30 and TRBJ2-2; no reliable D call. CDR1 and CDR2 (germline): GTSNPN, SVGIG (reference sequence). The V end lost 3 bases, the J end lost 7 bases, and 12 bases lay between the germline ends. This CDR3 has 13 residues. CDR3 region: CAWSPSRGGELFF. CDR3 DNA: TGTGCCTGGAGCCCAAGCCGAGGCGGGGAGCTGTTTTTT.

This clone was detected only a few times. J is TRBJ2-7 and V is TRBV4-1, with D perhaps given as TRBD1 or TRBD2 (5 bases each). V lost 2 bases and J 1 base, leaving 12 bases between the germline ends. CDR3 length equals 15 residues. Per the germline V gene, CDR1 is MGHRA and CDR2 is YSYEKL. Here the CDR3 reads CASSQPDRLSYEQYF. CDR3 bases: TGCGCCAGCAGCCAACCAGACAGACTATCCTACGAGCAGTACTTC.

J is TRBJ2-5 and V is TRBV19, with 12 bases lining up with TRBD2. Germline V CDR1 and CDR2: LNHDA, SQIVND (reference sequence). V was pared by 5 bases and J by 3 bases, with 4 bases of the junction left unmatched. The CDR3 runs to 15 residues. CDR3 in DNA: TGTGCCAGTAGTCCTTGGACTAGCGGGAAAGAGACCCAGTACTTC. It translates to CASSPWTSGKETQYF.

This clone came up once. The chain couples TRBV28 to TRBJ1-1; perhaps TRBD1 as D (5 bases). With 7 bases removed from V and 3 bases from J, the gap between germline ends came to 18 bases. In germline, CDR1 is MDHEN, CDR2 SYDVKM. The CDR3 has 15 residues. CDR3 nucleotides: TGTGCCAGCACCCCCTCGGCAGGGAAACACACTGAAGCTTTCTTT. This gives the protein CASTPSAGKHTEAFF.

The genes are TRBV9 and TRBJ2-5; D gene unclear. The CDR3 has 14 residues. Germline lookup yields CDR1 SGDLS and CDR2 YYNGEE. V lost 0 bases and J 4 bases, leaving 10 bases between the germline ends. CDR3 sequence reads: CASSVGTVRETQYF. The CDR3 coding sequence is TGTGCCAGCAGCGTAGGTACAGTGAGAGAGACCCAGTACTTC.

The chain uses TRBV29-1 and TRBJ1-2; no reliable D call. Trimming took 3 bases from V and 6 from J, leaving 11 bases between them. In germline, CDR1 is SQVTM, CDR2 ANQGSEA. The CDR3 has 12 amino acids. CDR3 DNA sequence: TGCAGCGTTGACTGGCAGGACGATGGCTACACCTTC. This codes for CSVDWQDDGYTF.

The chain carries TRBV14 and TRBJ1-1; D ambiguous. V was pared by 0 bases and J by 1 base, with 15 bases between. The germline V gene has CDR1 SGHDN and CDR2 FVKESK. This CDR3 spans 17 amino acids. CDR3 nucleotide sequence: TGTGCCAGCAGCCAAGATTTCGGGTTACAGCGGAACACTGAAGCTTTCTTT. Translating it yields CASSQDFGLQRNTEAFF.

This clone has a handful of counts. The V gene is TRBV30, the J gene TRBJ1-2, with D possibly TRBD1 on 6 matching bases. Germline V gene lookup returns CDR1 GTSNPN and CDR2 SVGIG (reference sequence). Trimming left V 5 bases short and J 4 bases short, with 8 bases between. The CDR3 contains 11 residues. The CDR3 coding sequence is TGTGCCTGGGGACAGCCCTATGGCTACACCTTC. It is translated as CAWGQPYGYTF.

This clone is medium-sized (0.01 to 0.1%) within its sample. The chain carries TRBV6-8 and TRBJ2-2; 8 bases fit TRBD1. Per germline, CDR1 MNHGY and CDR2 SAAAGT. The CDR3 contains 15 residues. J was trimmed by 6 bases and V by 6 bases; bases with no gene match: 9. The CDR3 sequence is CASSHDRGGPGELFF. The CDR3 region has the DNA TGTGCCAGCAGCCACGACAGGGGAGGACCCGGGGAGCTGTTTTTT.

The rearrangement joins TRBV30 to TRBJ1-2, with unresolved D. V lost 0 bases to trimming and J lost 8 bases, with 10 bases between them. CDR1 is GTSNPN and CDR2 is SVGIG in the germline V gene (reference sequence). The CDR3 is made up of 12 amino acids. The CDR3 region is CAWSVSGRGYTF. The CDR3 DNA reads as TGTGCCTGGAGTGTAAGTGGCAGAGGCTACACCTTC.

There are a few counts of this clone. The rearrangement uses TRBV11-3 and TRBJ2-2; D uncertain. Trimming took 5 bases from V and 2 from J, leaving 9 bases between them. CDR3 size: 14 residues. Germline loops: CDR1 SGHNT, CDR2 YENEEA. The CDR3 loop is CASSPGPNTGELFF. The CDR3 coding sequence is TGTGCCAGCAGCCCCGGGCCAAACACCGGGGAGCTGTTTTTT.

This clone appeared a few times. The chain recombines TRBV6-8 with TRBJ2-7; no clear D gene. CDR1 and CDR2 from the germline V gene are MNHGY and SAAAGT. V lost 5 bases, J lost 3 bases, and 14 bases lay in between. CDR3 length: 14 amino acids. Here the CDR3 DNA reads TGTGCCAGCAGTGACCTACCTAAGGTCTACGAGCAGTACTTC. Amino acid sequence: CASSDLPKVYEQYF.

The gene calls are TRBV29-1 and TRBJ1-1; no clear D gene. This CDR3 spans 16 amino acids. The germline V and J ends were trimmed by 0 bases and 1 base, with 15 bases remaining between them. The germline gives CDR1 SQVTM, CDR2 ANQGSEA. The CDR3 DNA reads TGCAGCGTTGAAGATCTCGCGGGGAACAGGAACACTGAAGCTTTCTTT. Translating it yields CSVEDLAGNRNTEAFF.